The following is a T cell receptor (beta chain) sequence with its context. The antigen is undetermined. Germline V gene lookup returns CDR1 MGHRA and CDR2 YSYEKL. The CDR3 contains 14 residues. V dropped 1 base and J dropped 4 bases, with 8 bases sitting between them. This entry is derived from a study of cytomegalovirus exposure and HLA in healthy donors. The PCR made use of 60 Vbeta and 13 Jbeta primers. Only in-frame clones appear in the TCRdb table, and some are missing; sequencing was by immunoSEQ multiplex PCR. The table includes about 100,000 clones, around 78% detected once. Findings of the study overall: As a later analysis showed, a missense DCLRE1C variant was linked to trimming of TCR beta V- and J-genes. Productive rates of about 87% or about 30% were seen for most TCR beta V segments in an earlier analysis.

The receptor was isolated from a man under 40 in good health and CMV-seronegative. The rearrangement uses TRBV4-1 and TRBJ2-4; TRBD2 is a possible D gene (5 bases). Material: PBMCs. The CDR3: CASSQGLLKNIQYF. CDR3 coding DNA: TGCGCCAGCAGCCAAGGACTACTTAAAAACATTCAGTACTTC.